Following are 26 T cell receptor beta chains from one sample sequenced in a study of spatial heterogeneity in lung cancer. TCRdb ran MiXCR on the 5' RACE reads and lists one entry per CDR3 protein. The sample has roughly 7,000 distinct CDR3 sequences; 15% to 20% are singletons. Described time point: sample taken at primary tumor resection. The study sequenced unsorted whole RNA from tumor, nontumor lung or frozen PBMC. The specimen was PBMCs, collected at surgery. These receptors were taken from a female donor with early-stage non-small cell lung cancer.

The V and J genes are TRBV20-1 and TRBJ2-7, with D perhaps matching TRBD2 (5 bases). Germline V gene data show CDR1 as DFQATT and CDR2 as SNEGSKA (reference sequence). The CDR3 totals 13 residues. The germline V and J ends were trimmed by 6 bases and 0 bases, with 12 bases remaining between them. The CDR3 reads CSAPDGNSYEQYF. The CDR3 DNA reads TGCAGTGCCCCCGACGGGAACTCCTACGAGCAGTACTTC.

This clonotype was seen just once. The chain couples TRBV29-1 to TRBJ2-3; the D is unclear. The V end lost 4 bases, the J end lost 0 bases, and 8 bases lay between the germline ends. The CDR3 extends over 13 amino acids. Germline V CDR1 and CDR2: SQVTM, ANQGSEA. The CDR3 DNA sequence: TGCAGCGTTGTCCCGGCTAGCACAGATACGCAGTATTTT. Amino acid sequence: CSVVPASTDTQYF.

By sample share, this clonotype is medium-sized. This rearrangement joins TRBV5-6 to TRBJ2-5; D is unclear. Trimming took off 4 bases at V and 2 bases at J, with 15 bases between the two ends. This CDR3 has 15 amino acids. Germline V gene lookup returns CDR1 SGHDT and CDR2 YYEEEE. Written as DNA, the CDR3 is TGTGCCAGCAGCCCCAGACTGTCTGGACAAGAGACCCAGTACTTC. It encodes CASSPRLSGQETQYF. The full variable domain, with the rest looked up from reference TRBV5-6 and TRBJ2-5, is DAGVTQSPTHLIKTRGQQVTLRCSPKSGHDTVSWYQQALGQGPQFIFQYYEEEERQRGNFPDRFSGHQFPNYSSELNVNALLLGDSALYLCASSPRLSGQETQYFGPGTRLLVL.

The chain carries TRBV7-2 and TRBJ2-2; 10 bases fit TRBD2. V gave up 10 bases and J gave up 1 base; unmatched junction bases: 12. The CDR3 has 17 amino acids. Germline V gives CDR1 SGHTA, CDR2 FQGNSA. As DNA, the CDR3 is TGTGCCACCCCCCAGAGCGGGAGGGCGTGGAACACCGGGGAGCTGTTTTTT. It yields the protein CATPQSGRAWNTGELFF.

There are many counts of this clonotype. The rearrangement links TRBV25-1 to TRBJ2-3; D not certain. The CDR3 has 11 amino acids. Trimming removed 2 bases at V and 7 bases at J, with 4 bases between. CDR1 and CDR2 from the germline V gene are MGHDK and SYGVNS. As DNA, the CDR3 is TGTGCCAGCAGTGAAGCAAATACGCAGTATTTT. Its protein product is CASSEANTQYF.

The sample holds many counts of this clonotype. The rearrangement joins TRBV9 to TRBJ2-2; possibly TRBD1 for D (6 bases). Germline values: CDR1 SGDLS, CDR2 YYNGEE. V lost 3 bases, J lost 6 bases, and 9 bases lay in between. The CDR3 sequence is 13 residues long. Here the CDR3 DNA reads TGTGCCAGCAGCGCCAGGGGTCCCGGGGAGCTGTTTTTT. Amino acids: CASSARGPGELFF.

By its share, this clonotype is medium-sized (0.01 to 0.1%). The rearrangement joins TRBV5-1 to TRBJ2-1, with a tentative D call TRBD1 (8 bases). V was pared by 4 bases and J by 9 bases, with 20 bases between. Germline loops: CDR1 SGHRS, CDR2 YFSETQ. There are 15 residues in the CDR3. CDR3 protein: CASSEAGVGQGEQFF. Here the CDR3 DNA reads TGCGCCAGCAGCGAGGCGGGAGTTGGACAGGGTGAGCAGTTCTTC. Using reference TRBV5-1 and TRBJ2-1 for the parts outside the CDR3, the full variable domain is KAGVTQTPRYLIKTRGQQVTLSCSPISGHRSVSWYQQTPGQGLQFLFEYFSETQRNKGNFPGRFSGRQFSNSRSEMNVSTLELGDSALYLCASSEAGVGQGEQFFGPGTRLTVL.

Ten or more counts support this clonotype. V gene TRBV9 combines with J gene TRBJ1-2; D gene unclear. V shed 0 bases and J shed 0 bases, with 9 bases lying between them. Germline V CDR1 and CDR2: SGDLS, YYNGEE. The CDR3 totals 15 residues. CDR3 protein: CASSVAGRPNYGYTF. Written as DNA, the CDR3 is TGTGCCAGCAGCGTAGCGGGAAGACCTAACTATGGCTACACCTTC.

The sample holds many counts of this clonotype. The chain employs TRBV24-1 and TRBJ2-1; D is perhaps TRBD1 (6 bases). The V and J ends lost 2 bases and 3 bases respectively, with 13 bases between them. The CDR3 contains 16 residues. Germline CDR1 reads KGHDR; CDR2 reads SFDVKD. CDR3 loop: CATSDSGVRHYNEQFF. The CDR3 region has the DNA TGTGCCACCAGTGATTCAGGGGTTCGGCACTACAATGAGCAGTTCTTC.

This clonotype was counted between two and nine times. V usage is TRBV5-1 and J usage is TRBJ2-3; D perhaps matches TRBD1 (6 bases). The CDR3 spans 15 residues. Deletions cut 2 bases from V and 4 bases from J, with 14 bases between. Per the germline V gene, CDR1 is SGHRS and CDR2 is YFSETQ. This CDR3 is CASSFLGQRADTQYF. Written as DNA, the CDR3 is TGCGCCAGCAGCTTTCTCGGACAGAGGGCAGATACGCAGTATTTT.

Only a few counts were recorded for this clonotype. This chain joins TRBV9 and TRBJ2-6, with TRBD1 matching 11 bases. J gave up 1 base and V 7 bases, and 4 bases lay outside the gene matches. This CDR3 has 16 amino acids. Germline CDR1 SGDLS, CDR2 YYNGEE. The CDR3 DNA is TGTGCCAGCCGAGGACAGGGGGCTTCTGGGGCCAACGTCCTGACTTTC. This sequence encodes CASRGQGASGANVLTF.

This clonotype was observed once. This CDR3 reads CASRGGANVLTF. CDR3 nucleotide sequence: TGTGCCAGCAGAGGGGGGGCCAACGTCCTGACTTTC. This sequence joins TRBV2 and TRBJ2-6; D ambiguous. V lost 6 bases, J lost 4 bases, and 4 bases lay in between. Germline V gene sequence: CDR1 SNHLY, CDR2 FYNNEI. This CDR3 contains 12 residues.

The chain recombines TRBV20-1 with TRBJ2-5, with 8 nucleotides matching TRBD1. CDR3 length: 14 residues. In germline, CDR1 is DFQATT, CDR2 SNEGSKA (reference sequence). V lost 5 bases and J lost 1; bases outside the gene matches: 6. CDR3 nucleotides: TGCAGTGCTTCGGCGGACAGGGTCCAAGAGACCCAGTACTTC. Encoded protein: CSASADRVQETQYF.

The chain is built from TRBV10-3 and TRBJ2-5, with 8 bases lining up with TRBD2. The V gene's germline CDR1 is ENHRY and CDR2 SYGVKD. V dropped 5 bases and J dropped 4; count of bases not matched to a gene: 9. CDR3 length: 15 residues. CDR3 protein: CAISPSGGGAETQYF. CDR3 in DNA: TGTGCCATCAGTCCGTCCGGGGGGGGCGCAGAGACCCAGTACTTC.

This clonotype was observed many times. The chain is built from TRBV5-1 and TRBJ2-2; D possibly uses TRBD1 or TRBD2 (6 bases each). V was shortened by 3 bases and J by 0 bases, with 12 bases between the two germline ends. The CDR3 extends over 16 amino acids. Germline V lookup: CDR1 SGHRS, CDR2 YFSETQ. The CDR3 region is CASSWRGTPNTGELFF. For the CDR3, the DNA is TGCGCCAGCAGCTGGAGGGGGACACCGAACACCGGGGAGCTGTTTTTT.

This clonotype is medium-sized by share. The chain carries TRBV9 and TRBJ2-2; D gene ambiguous. Germline values: CDR1 SGDLS, CDR2 YYNGEE. Trimming removed 2 bases at V and 2 bases at J, with 4 bases between. This CDR3 spans 13 amino acids. The CDR3 spells CASSVFNTGELFF. CDR3 sequence (DNA): TGTGCCAGCAGCGTCTTTAACACCGGGGAGCTGTTTTTT.

This clonotype is classed as medium-sized. The chain joins TRBV5-4 to TRBJ2-1; a possible D gene is TRBD1 (6 bases). CDR1 is SGHNT, CDR2 YYREEE, per germline (reference sequence). The V end was cut by 4 bases, the J end by 6 bases, with 14 bases between. This CDR3 comprises 14 residues. The CDR3 loop reads CASSQGGETNEQFF. CDR3 bases: TGTGCCAGCAGCCAAGGGGGAGAGACCAATGAGCAGTTCTTC.

The chain has TRBV7-3 and TRBJ2-1; D remains ambiguous. The germline V gene encodes CDR1 SGHTA and CDR2 FQGTGA. This CDR3 has 12 amino acids. V was pared by 3 bases and J by 9 bases, with 9 bases between. CDR3 DNA sequence: TGTGCCAGCAGCTTCGCCTCGGGTGAGCAGTTCTTC. Translated, it gives CASSFASGEQFF.

By share, this clonotype counts as medium-sized (0.01 to 0.1%). V gene TRBV7-9 combines with J gene TRBJ2-5, with D uncertain. V was shortened by 6 bases and J by 4 bases, with 9 bases between the two germline ends. CDR3 length equals 12 residues. The V gene's germline CDR1 is SEHNR and CDR2 FQNEAQ (reference sequence). This CDR3 reads CASSQMGETQYF. The CDR3 DNA is TGTGCCAGCAGTCAAATGGGAGAGACCCAGTACTTC.

CDR3 sequence reads: CSARTDRWRSEQYF. The CDR3 DNA sequence: TGCAGTGCTAGAACAGACAGGTGGCGGTCCGAGCAGTACTTC. The J gene is TRBJ2-7, the V gene TRBV20-1; D perhaps matches TRBD1 (6 bases). V shed 2 bases and J shed 6 bases, with 17 bases lying between them. This CDR3 has 14 amino acids. Germline CDR1 and CDR2: DFQATT and SNEGSKA (reference sequence).

This clonotype was counted many times. The genes are TRBV12-3 or TRBV12-4 and TRBJ2-1; 12 bases are shared with TRBD2. The V and J ends lost 6 bases and 15 bases, in that order; junction bases with no gene match: 12. The CDR3 length is 14 residues. The chain's CDR3 is CASRRGLAGLVWFF. Here the CDR3 DNA reads TGTGCCAGCAGGCGAGGACTAGCGGGACTGGTGTGGTTCTTC.

This clonotype came up a few times. The chain uses TRBV20-1 and TRBJ2-7; possibly TRBD2 for D (6 bases). This CDR3 has 13 amino acids. V dropped 5 bases and J dropped 5 bases, with 16 bases sitting between them. CDR1 is DFQATT and CDR2 is SNEGSKA in the germline V gene (reference sequence). The CDR3 DNA is TGCAGTGCTTGGCCAGGAGGGGTCCACGAGCAGTACTTC. Protein: CSAWPGGVHEQYF.

This clonotype rates as medium-sized. The gene calls are TRBV4-1 and TRBJ2-3; D gene ambiguous. The germline gives CDR1 MGHRA, CDR2 YSYEKL. The CDR3 has 13 amino acids. V lost 1 base, J lost 5 bases, and 7 bases lay in between. CDR3 sequence: CASSQAPGDTQYF. The CDR3 DNA reads TGCGCCAGCAGCCAAGCCCCGGGAGATACGCAGTATTTT.

This chain uses TRBV20-1 with TRBJ2-1, with 9 bases lining up with TRBD2. V lost 3 bases, J lost 7 bases, and 10 bases stayed unmatched. CDR3 size: 15 residues. Germline V lookup: CDR1 DFQATT, CDR2 SNEGSKA (reference sequence). CDR3 residues: CSARPAGGPNNEQFF. In DNA form, the CDR3 reads TGCAGTGCTAGGCCCGCGGGGGGGCCCAATAATGAGCAGTTCTTC.

The J gene is TRBJ2-7, the V gene TRBV27; D unclear. This CDR3 contains 14 residues. V was pared by 2 bases and J by 6 bases, with 14 bases between. Germline V gene sequence: CDR1 MNHEY, CDR2 SMNVEV (reference sequence). The CDR3 loop is CASSLGVRTGEQYF. DNA for the CDR3: TGTGCCAGCAGTTTAGGGGTTCGAACGGGCGAGCAGTACTTC.

The sample holds many counts of this clonotype. V gene TRBV27 combines with J gene TRBJ1-2; D not certain. Germline values: CDR1 MNHEY, CDR2 SMNVEV (reference sequence). Trimming removed 0 bases at V and 5 bases at J, with 13 bases between. The CDR3 contains 15 residues. The CDR3 sequence: CASSLSVRGPYGYTF. The CDR3 DNA reads as TGTGCCAGCAGTTTATCAGTTCGTGGACCTTATGGCTACACCTTC.